The next 32 T cell receptor beta chains were all read from a single sample in a study of CD8+CD57+ T cells in acquired aplastic anemia. For sequencing, patients were chosen who had shown expansion of CD8+CD57+ cells by flow cytometry. TCR beta VDJ combinations and CDR3 sequences were profiled from genomic DNA. TCRdb passed the reads through MiXCR, listing each CDR3 protein once. The data hold about 150,000 distinct CDR3 sequences, with around half observed a single time. Sample: sorted CD4+, CD8+, or CD8+CD57+ T cells (not recorded which) from PBMCs. These receptor sequences come from a human donor with aplastic anemia.

This clonotype has at least ten counts. The J gene is TRBJ1-4, the V gene TRBV7-9; D gene unclear. CDR1 is SEHNR, CDR2 FQNEAQ, per germline (reference sequence). Trimming left V 5 bases short and J 6 bases short, with 16 bases between. CDR3 length: 15 amino acids. CDR3 loop: CASSPSGRKDEKLFF. In DNA form, the CDR3 reads TGTGCCAGCAGCCCCAGCGGACGGAAAGATGAAAAACTGTTTTTT. Supplemented by reference TRBV7-9 and TRBJ1-4, the full variable domain reads DTGVSQNPRHKITKRGQNVTFRCDPISEHNRLYWYRQTLGQGPEFLTYFQNEAQLEKSRLLSDRFSAERPKGSFSTLEIQRTEQGDSAMYLCASSPSGRKDEKLFFGSGTQLSVL.

This clonotype was counted at least ten times. J is TRBJ2-4 and V is TRBV25-1; D assignment may be TRBD1 or TRBD2 (5 bases each). V dropped 4 bases and J dropped 8 bases, with 12 bases sitting between them. The CDR3 is 13 residues long. Germline V gene data show CDR1 as MGHDK and CDR2 as SYGVNS. The CDR3 loop reads CASSAPGRDIQYF. DNA of the CDR3: TGTGCCAGCAGTGCCCCGGGGCGAGACATTCAGTACTTC.

The J gene is TRBJ2-7, the V gene TRBV2; perhaps TRBD1 as D (6 bases). Trimming pared 6 bases from V and 3 bases from J, leaving 15 bases between. From germline, CDR1 is SNHLY and CDR2 FYNNEI. There are 14 residues in the CDR3. In DNA, the CDR3 is TGTGCCAGCAGCTTAGGGGGACGCAGCTACGAGCAGTACTTC. This gives the protein CASSLGGRSYEQYF.

Only a few counts were recorded for this clonotype. V gene TRBV2 combines with J gene TRBJ1-4; 12 bases are a match to TRBD1. The germline CDR1 and CDR2 sequences are SNHLY and FYNNEI. CDR3 length: 15 amino acids. V gave up 5 bases and J gave up 6 bases; unmatched junction bases: 4. The CDR3 region has the DNA TGTGCCAGCAGTATGGGACAGGGGGCGTATGAAAAACTGTTTTTT. It encodes CASSMGQGAYEKLFF.

This clonotype showed up just once. This may be a read error, as it is one base from a much larger clone. Here the CDR3 omits its conserved ending phenylalanine or tryptophan, so a read error is the likely source. This chain joins TRBV4-2 and TRBJ2-1, with 14 bases fitting TRBD2. Germline CDR1 reads LGHNA; CDR2 reads YNFKEQ. J gave up 4 bases and V 1 base, and 3 bases lay outside the gene matches. There are 17 residues in the CDR3. Written as DNA, the CDR3 is TGTGCCAGCAGCCAAGTTGGACTAGCGGGGGGATACAATGAGCAGTTCCTC. It encodes CASSQVGLAGGYNEQFL.

This sequence joins TRBV12-3 or TRBV12-4 and TRBJ1-2, with a possible D match to TRBD1 (5 bases). The CDR3 is 12 amino acids. V was cut by 5 bases and J by 8 bases, with 12 bases left in between. In DNA, the CDR3 is TGTGCCAGCAGTCCCGGGGCACAAGGCTACACCTTC. Translated: CASSPGAQGYTF.

The J gene is TRBJ2-7, the V gene TRBV11-1; either TRBD1 or TRBD2 may fit D (6 bases each). The CDR3 has 16 residues. Germline V gene data show CDR1 as SGHAT and CDR2 as FQDESV (reference sequence). Between the trimmed V and J ends, which lost 1 base and 2 bases, there was a span of 15 bases. CDR3 bases: TGTGCCAGCAGCTTAGGGGGGGCGACACCGACCTACGAGCAGTACTTC. It specifies CASSLGGATPTYEQYF.

This clonotype has at least ten counts. This chain joins TRBV9 and TRBJ2-1; TRBD1 or TRBD2 may be the D gene (5 bases each). CDR3 size: 16 residues. V lost 0 bases and J lost 0, with 10 bases in between. CDR1 is SGDLS and CDR2 is YYNGEE in the germline V gene. The DNA of the CDR3 is TGTGCCAGCAGCGTAGTCGGGGCAAACTCCTACAATGAGCAGTTCTTC. It is translated as CASSVVGANSYNEQFF.

This clonotype showed up many times. The chain joins TRBV7-2 to TRBJ1-6, with D hard to call. Germline V gene data show CDR1 as SGHTA and CDR2 as FQGNSA. V was shortened by 2 bases and J by 0 bases, with 2 bases between the two germline ends. The CDR3 loop spans 14 amino acids. CDR3: CASSLSSYNSPLHF. The CDR3 coding sequence is TGTGCCAGCAGCTTAAGCTCCTATAATTCACCCCTCCACTTT.

This clonotype was picked up a small number of times. The chain links TRBV2 to TRBJ2-6, with 7 bases aligning to TRBD1. Trimming cost V 5 bases and J 4 bases; bases outside gene matches: 5. The length of the CDR3 is 15 residues. The germline V gene has CDR1 SNHLY and CDR2 FYNNEI. The CDR3 DNA follows: TGTGCCAGCAGTCTCCGGGGACAGGGGGCCAACGTCCTGACTTTC. Its protein is CASSLRGQGANVLTF.

This clonotype was found many times. J is TRBJ1-2 and V is TRBV20-1, with D possibly TRBD1 on 5 matching bases. Trimming shortened V by 0 bases and J by 3 bases, and 11 bases separated the two germline ends. The CDR3 has 14 residues. Germline V gene lookup returns CDR1 DFQATT and CDR2 SNEGSKA (reference sequence). The CDR3 sequence is CSARDFGDYYGYTF. The CDR3 DNA is TGCAGTGCTAGAGATTTTGGGGACTACTATGGCTACACCTTC.

The chain carries TRBV12-3 or TRBV12-4 and TRBJ2-5, with D perhaps matching TRBD1 (5 bases). This CDR3 is built from 14 residues. Trimming removed 0 bases from V and 3 bases from J, with 8 bases in between. The CDR3 here is CASSLAGREETQYF. The CDR3 nucleotides are TGTGCCAGCAGTTTAGCGGGCAGGGAAGAGACCCAGTACTTC.

This clonotype showed up just a few times. Sequence at one end of the junction differs from germline and may be a read error. The chain combines TRBV7-9 with TRBJ1-2; D unclear. CDR1 and CDR2 (germline): SEHNR, FQNEAQ (reference sequence). This CDR3 spans 13 amino acids. This CDR3 is CVSSPDRPGGYTF. In DNA form, the CDR3 reads TGTGTCAGCAGCCCAGACCGCCCTGGCGGCTACACCTTC. Supplemented by reference TRBV7-9 and TRBJ1-2, the full variable domain reads DTGVSQNPRHKITKRGQNVTFRCDPISEHNRLYWYRQTLGQGPEFLTYFQNEAQLEKSRLLSDRFSAERPKGSFSTLEIQRTEQGDSAMYLCVSSPDRPGGYTFGSGTRLTVV.

Many counts were recorded for this clonotype. The chain carries TRBV5-5 and TRBJ1-1; possible D gene TRBD1, 6 bases. This CDR3 has 14 amino acids. V was clipped by 4 bases and J by 2 bases, with 12 bases between them. Germline loops: CDR1 SGHKS, CDR2 YYEKEE (reference sequence). CDR3 region: CASSPRRGNTEAFF. CDR3 nucleotides: TGTGCCAGCAGCCCCCGCAGGGGAAACACTGAAGCTTTCTTT. Drawing the rest from reference TRBV5-5 and TRBJ1-1, the complete variable domain is DAGVTQSPTHLIKTRGQQVTLRCSPISGHKSVSWYQQVLGQGPQFIFQYYEKEERGRGNFPDRFSARQFPNYSSELNVNALLLGDSALYLCASSPRRGNTEAFFGQGTRLTVV.

This clonotype was counted ten times or more. This chain links TRBV7-2 with TRBJ2-3, with TRBD1 matching 8 bases. V gave up 1 base and J gave up 4 bases; unmatched junction bases: 4. Germline V lookup: CDR1 SGHTA, CDR2 FQGNSA. This CDR3 is 15 amino acids long. The CDR3 reads CASSLVRTGSDTQYF. The CDR3 DNA is TGTGCCAGCAGCTTAGTTCGGACAGGGTCAGATACGCAGTATTTT. Using reference TRBV7-2 and TRBJ2-3 for the parts outside the CDR3, the full variable domain is GAGVSQSPSNKVTEKGKDVELRCDPISGHTALYWYRQSLGQGLEFLIYFQGNSAPDKSGLPSDRFSAERTGGSVSTLTIQRTQQEDSAVYLCASSLVRTGSDTQYFGPGTRLTVL.

This sequence joins TRBV19 and TRBJ1-5; 7 bases agree with TRBD1. From germline, CDR1 is LNHDA and CDR2 SQIVND (reference sequence). V was pared by 7 bases and J by 5 bases, with 8 bases of the junction left unmatched. The CDR3 spans 14 residues. The CDR3 coding sequence is TGTGCCAGTAAACGAACCGGGACAGATCAGCCCCAGCATTTT. It yields the protein CASKRTGTDQPQHF. The whole variable domain, filled in from reference TRBV19 and TRBJ1-5, reads DGGITQSPKYLFRKEGQNVTLSCEQNLNHDAMYWYRQDPGQGLRLIYYSQIVNDFQKGDIAEGYSVSREKKESFPLTVTSAQKNPTAFYLCASKRTGTDQPQHFGDGTRLSIL.

This clonotype came up a few times. Because it lacks the conserved phenylalanine or tryptophan at the end, this CDR3 is likely a read error. Because the CDR3's place on the DNA is in doubt, the DNA is left out and the CDR3 is given as listed by TCRdb. The chain links TRBV24-1 to TRBJ2-1; TRBD1 is the table's D call, not checked against the DNA. From its first to its last residue, the CDR3 has 12 amino acids. Germline V CDR1 and CDR2: KGHDR, SFDVKD. This CDR3 is CATSDSTGTVFL.

This clonotype has a count of ten or more. The rearrangement joins TRBV5-5 to TRBJ2-3, with D possibly matching TRBD2 (6 bases). V lost 7 bases and J 3 bases, leaving 12 bases between the germline ends. The CDR3 contains 13 residues. Germline CDR1 and CDR2: SGHKS and YYEKEE (reference sequence). CDR3 nucleotide sequence: TGTGCCAGCGATCGCGGGGCTACAGATACGCAGTATTTT. The encoded protein is CASDRGATDTQYF.

The sample holds one count of this clonotype. The gene calls are TRBV15 and TRBJ1-2; 10 bases line up with TRBD1. Germline V gene data show CDR1 as LNHNV and CDR2 as YYDKDF (reference sequence). The ends lost 2 bases at V and 3 bases at J; junction bases unmatched: 6. The CDR3 is 16 amino acids. The CDR3 bases are TGTGCCACCAGCAGACCGGGACAGGGGCGGGACTATGGCTACACCTTC. Translated: CATSRPGQGRDYGYTF.

This clonotype was picked up a small number of times. The chain combines TRBV7-2 with TRBJ2-7, with 9 nucleotides matching TRBD1. With 5 bases clipped from V and 3 bases from J, the junction kept 5 bases outside the gene matches. CDR3 length equals 14 residues. Germline CDR1 reads SGHTA; CDR2 reads FQGNSA. For the CDR3, the DNA is TGTGCCAGCAGCCCGCCGGGACAGGGCTACGAGCAGTACTTC. Translating it yields CASSPPGQGYEQYF.

This clonotype was seen at least ten times. The chain links TRBV5-6 to TRBJ2-7; no definite D call. Trimming shortened V by 1 base and J by 6 bases, and 14 bases separated the two germline ends. Germline CDR1 and CDR2: SGHDT and YYEEEE. The CDR3 spans 14 residues. In DNA, the CDR3 is TGTGCCAGCAGCTTGCTACAGAGCTTTGGCGAGCAGTACTTC. It codes for CASSLLQSFGEQYF.

In this sample, this clonotype turned up many times. As DNA, the CDR3 is TGTGCCAGCAGCCAGGACCGGGTCAGGAAGGAGACCCAGTACTTC. This sequence encodes CASSQDRVRKETQYF. V gene TRBV7-2 combines with J gene TRBJ2-5; D unclear. Germline CDR1 and CDR2: SGHTA and FQGNSA. This CDR3 is 15 amino acids long. Trimming took 5 bases from V and 5 from J, leaving 18 bases between them.

As concerns this clonotype: This sequence may be a read error, since a much larger clone differs from it by one base. V usage is TRBV9 and J usage is TRBJ2-1, with D possibly being TRBD1 or TRBD2 (5 bases each). The CDR3 runs to 15 residues. Germline V gene data show CDR1 as SGDLS and CDR2 as YYNGEE. The CDR3 nucleotides read TGTGTCAGCAGCTCAGACTCTCGGGGCAACAATGAGCAGTTCTTC. This translates into CVSSSDSRGNNEQFF.

Of note for this clonotype: A much more abundant neighbour one base away suggests this may be a read error. This sequence joins TRBV5-1 and TRBJ2-5; 9 nucleotides match TRBD2. This CDR3 region has 16 residues. The junction had 9 bases not matched to a gene; V was cut back by 1 base and J by 5 bases. From germline, CDR1 is SGHRS and CDR2 YFSETQ. The CDR3 loop reads CASSLRGSGGQETQYF. The CDR3 DNA reads as TGCGCCAGCAGCTTGCGGGGTAGCGGGGGTCAGGAGACCCAGTACTTC.

This rearrangement joins TRBV7-2 to TRBJ1-1, with D unresolved. The ends were cut back, 5 bases at V and 4 bases at J, with 17 bases in the middle. The CDR3 sequence is 15 residues long. CDR1 is SGHTA and CDR2 is FQGNSA in the germline V gene. The CDR3 is CASSPNRGAGTEAFF. CDR3 nucleotide sequence: TGTGCCAGCAGCCCAAATCGGGGAGCGGGCACTGAAGCTTTCTTT.

This chain uses TRBV7-6 with TRBJ2-7, with D unclear. Trimming cost V 5 bases and J 3 bases, with 8 bases left between them. Germline V lookup: CDR1 SGHVS, CDR2 FNYEAQ. CDR3 size: 12 residues. CDR3 residues: CASSQWGYEQYF. The CDR3, as DNA: TGTGCCAGCAGCCAATGGGGCTACGAGCAGTACTTC.

The genes are TRBV2 and TRBJ2-3; 9 bases line up with TRBD2. This CDR3 has 15 amino acids. Per the germline V gene, CDR1 is SNHLY and CDR2 is FYNNEI. Trimming removed 6 bases from V and 6 bases from J; junction bases left unmatched: 10. This chain's CDR3 is CASSPRGAGGDTQYF. The CDR3 DNA is TGTGCCAGCAGCCCTCGGGGGGCGGGAGGGGATACGCAGTATTTT. Complete variable domain (other parts from reference TRBV2 and TRBJ2-3): EPEVTQTPSHQVTQMGQEVILRCVPISNHLYFYWYRQILGQKVEFLVSFYNNEISEKSEIFDDQFSVERPDGSNFTLKIRSTKLEDSAMYFCASSPRGAGGDTQYFGPGTRLTVL.

This rearrangement joins TRBV2 to TRBJ2-7, with 7 nucleotides matching TRBD1. Germline V gene lookup returns CDR1 SNHLY and CDR2 FYNNEI. V was clipped by 7 bases and J by 4 bases; unmatched bases: 10. The CDR3 length is 14 residues. The CDR3 DNA reads TGTGCCAGCAAAACCTCGGGACAGTCATACGAGCAGTACGTC. It encodes CASKTSGQSYEQYV.

Concerning this clonotype: A clone one base away is much larger, so this may be a read error. This chain links TRBV7-6 with TRBJ2-3; TRBD2 matches 9 bases. Germline V gene lookup returns CDR1 SGHVS and CDR2 FNYEAQ. Unmatched junction bases numbered 10, after V lost 5 bases and J lost 4 bases. This CDR3 contains 16 residues. CDR3 region: CASSPRGSGGADTQYF. CDR3 coding DNA: TGTGCCAGCAGCCCCCGGGGTAGCGGGGGCGCAGATACGCAGTATTTT.

The chain couples TRBV10-3 to TRBJ2-3; D gene uncertain. CDR3 length: 11 residues. CDR1 and CDR2 (germline): ENHRY, SYGVKD. Trimming removed 2 bases at V and 9 bases at J, with 6 bases between. The CDR3: CAISERDTQYF. The DNA of the CDR3 is TGTGCCATCAGTGAGCGAGACACGCAGTATTTT.

In this sample, this clonotype turned up many times. The V and J genes are TRBV4-3 and TRBJ1-5; the D is unclear. The CDR3 runs 16 residues. Per germline, CDR1 LGHNA and CDR2 YSLEER. Trimming cost V 0 bases and J 1 base, with 10 bases left between them. The CDR3: CASSQDRQVSNQPQHF. For the CDR3, the DNA is TGCGCCAGCAGCCAAGATCGGCAGGTCAGCAATCAGCCCCAGCATTTT.

Many counts were recorded for this clonotype. This rearrangement joins TRBV6-1 to TRBJ2-1; possibly TRBD1 for D (5 bases). The CDR3 covers 14 residues. Trimming removed 8 bases from V and 6 bases from J, with 17 bases in between. CDR1 is MNHNS, CDR2 SASEGT, per germline. CDR3 region: CASRSRQGINEQFF. CDR3 bases: TGTGCCAGCCGATCACGGCAGGGTATCAATGAGCAGTTCTTC.